This T cell receptor beta chain is drawn from a study of blood T cell repertoires in COVID-19. Sequencing was performed with immunoSEQ multiplex PCR; in TCRdb, only in-frame clones are kept and a portion is missing. The sample has about 150,000 clones; approximately 92% are singletons. CDR3 length: 16 amino acids. V was clipped by 0 bases and J by 4 bases; unmatched bases: 8. Germline values: CDR1 LGHDT, CDR2 YNNKEL (reference sequence). Sequenced: peripheral blood. The J gene is TRBJ1-1, the V gene TRBV3-1 (or the pseudogene TRBV3-2), with 7 nucleotides matching TRBD1. The clonotype was recovered from a woman aged 40 to 50 with acute or convalescent COVID-19. CDR3 sequence: CASSQEWDSRSTEAFF. The CDR3 nucleotides are TGTGCCAGCAGCCAAGAGTGGGACAGTCGCAGCACTGAAGCTTTCTTT.